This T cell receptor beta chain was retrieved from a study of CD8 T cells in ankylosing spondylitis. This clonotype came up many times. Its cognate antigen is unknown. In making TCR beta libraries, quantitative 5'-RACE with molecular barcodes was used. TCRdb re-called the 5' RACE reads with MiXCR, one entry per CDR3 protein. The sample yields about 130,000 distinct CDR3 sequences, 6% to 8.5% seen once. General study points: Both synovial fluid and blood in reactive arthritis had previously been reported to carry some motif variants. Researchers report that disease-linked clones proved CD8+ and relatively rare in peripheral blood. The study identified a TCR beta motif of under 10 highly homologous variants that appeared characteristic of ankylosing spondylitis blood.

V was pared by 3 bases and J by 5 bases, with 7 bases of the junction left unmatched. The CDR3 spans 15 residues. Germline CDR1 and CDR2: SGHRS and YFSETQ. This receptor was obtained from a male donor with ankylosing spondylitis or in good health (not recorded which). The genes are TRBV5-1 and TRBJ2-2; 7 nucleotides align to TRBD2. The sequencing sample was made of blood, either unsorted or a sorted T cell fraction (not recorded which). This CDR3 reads CASSWVTSETGELFF. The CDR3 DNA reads TGCGCCAGCAGCTGGGTCACTAGCGAGACCGGGGAGCTGTTTTTT.